This TCR beta chain was found in a study of beta chain features in type 1 diabetes. General observations from the study: In the patient group, naive, central memory and Treg TCRB repertoires seemed more alike than in the healthy donor group. Moderate yet significant TCRB CDR3 shortening was seen in Type 1 diabetes patients in all four CD4+ subsets.

CDR3 length: 15 residues. Germline loops: CDR1 SGHRS, CDR2 YFSETQ. V trimming: 4 bases; J trimming: 0 bases; junction bases outside the gene matches: 7. Isolated RNA was reverse transcribed in full, so expressed TCRB transcripts were sequenced. Sequenced by immunoSEQ multiplex PCR; TCRdb stores in-frame clones only, minus some. Of about 180,000 clones in the sample, roughly an eighth are singletons; the top ten hold roughly 0.56%. On this clone: No antigen is known for it.

The sample consisted of central memory CD4+ T cells from blood. The receptor was isolated from a woman aged 18 to 35 in good health. The V call is TRBV5-1, the J call TRBJ2-7, with 7 bases identical to TRBD1. The CDR3 DNA is TGCGCCAGCAGCCCAAACAGGGGAAGCTCCTACGAGCAGTACTTC. Translated: CASSPNRGSSYEQYF.